The 24 T cell receptor beta chains listed next were all sequenced from one sample in a study of T-cell reconstitution after alpha-beta-depleted transplantation in children. Unique molecular identifiers tagged the TCRbeta library. TCRdb ran MiXCR on the PCR reads and lists one entry per CDR3 protein. The table includes approximately 1,000,000 distinct CDR3 sequences, about 29% detected once. This specimen was PBMCs, mostly from graft donor cells, taken 360 days after TCRalphabeta/CD19-depleted stem cell transplant. Every receptor here comes from a boy in the first two years of life who had a stem cell transplant for SCID, so the T cells may come from the graft donor.

This clonotype turned up a few times. The V call is TRBV12-3 or TRBV12-4, the J call TRBJ2-3, with 10 bases identical to TRBD2. The CDR3 runs 16 residues. The J segment lost 2 bases and the V segment lost 4 bases, leaving 6 bases of the junction unmatched. CDR3 sequence (DNA): TGTGCCAGCAGTTCACCGACTAGCGGGTCCACAGATACGCAGTATTTT. Translated: CASSSPTSGSTDTQYF.

The gene calls are TRBV29-1 and TRBJ2-3; D perhaps matches TRBD1 (5 bases). Germline CDR1 reads SQVTM; CDR2 reads ANQGSEA. The CDR3 consists of 16 residues. The ends were cut back, 8 bases at V and 1 base at J, with 22 bases in the middle. The CDR3: CSPNSQGNVCTDTQYF. The CDR3 DNA reads TGCAGCCCAAACTCCCAGGGTAATGTATGCACAGATACGCAGTATTTT.

This clonotype was detected only a few times. This rearrangement joins TRBV6-1 to TRBJ1-1; D is ambiguous. V was cut by 4 bases and J by 0 bases, with 12 bases left in between. The CDR3 is made up of 15 amino acids. In germline, CDR1 is MNHNS, CDR2 SASEGT. In DNA form, the CDR3 reads TGTGCCAGCAGTGGAAGATTGGTGCTGAACACTGAAGCTTTCTTT. Amino acid sequence: CASSGRLVLNTEAFF.

This sequence joins TRBV7-2 and TRBJ2-4; the match to TRBD1 covers 11 bases. Trimming cost V 0 bases and J 8 bases; bases outside gene matches: 12. Looked up from germline, CDR1 is SGHTA and CDR2 is FQGNSA. This CDR3 has 18 residues. The CDR3 region has the DNA TGTGCCAGCAGCTTAGCGCTCAGCGGACAGGGGGCGAGGTACATTCAGTACTTC. Its translation is CASSLALSGQGARYIQYF.

The genes are TRBV20-1 and TRBJ2-1; 10 bases agree with TRBD2. CDR1 is DFQATT and CDR2 is SNEGSKA in the germline V gene (reference sequence). V shed 0 bases, J shed 4 bases, and the junction held 12 bases outside the gene matches. CDR3 length: 18 amino acids. The CDR3 sequence: CSARDRQRGGRLYNEQFF. In DNA form, the CDR3 reads TGCAGTGCTAGAGATCGCCAGCGGGGGGGCCGATTGTACAATGAGCAGTTCTTC.

The chain recombines TRBV6-2 or TRBV6-3 with TRBJ2-5; 7 bases align to TRBD2. CDR1 and CDR2 from the germline V gene are MNHEY and SVGEGT. CDR3 length equals 16 residues. With V trimmed by 4 bases and J by 1 base, 9 bases remained unmatched. This chain's CDR3 is CASSSLGEGLQETQYF. The CDR3 region has the DNA TGTGCCAGCAGTTCGTTAGGGGAGGGTCTCCAAGAGACCCAGTACTTC.

This clonotype was seen a few times. This chain links TRBV10-3 with TRBJ2-5; 8 nucleotides line up with TRBD2. The CDR3 totals 14 residues. The V gene end was trimmed by 5 bases and the J gene end by 1 base; junction bases not matched to a gene: 3. CDR1 and CDR2 from the germline V gene are ENHRY and SYGVKD. The CDR3 nucleotides read TGTGCCATCAGTCCAGGGACTAGCCAAGAGACCCAGTACTTC. Amino acid sequence: CAISPGTSQETQYF.

The rearrangement joins TRBV11-2 to TRBJ2-5; 10 bases map to TRBD2. Trimming took 1 base from V and 7 from J; bases not matched to a gene: 12. The CDR3 spans 17 residues. From germline, CDR1 is SGHAT and CDR2 FQNNGV. The DNA of the CDR3 is TGTGCCAGCAGCTTAGCTAGCGGGGGAGCCCGTTGGGGGACCCAGTACTTC. Translating it yields CASSLASGGARWGTQYF.

The gene calls are TRBV5-1 and TRBJ2-2; TRBD1 or TRBD2 may be the D gene (6 bases each). The CDR3 totals 14 residues. CDR1 is SGHRS, CDR2 YFSETQ, per germline. Trimming removed 8 bases from V and 3 bases from J, with 14 bases in between. The DNA of the CDR3 is TGCGCCAGTCTCCCGGGGGCTCACACCGGGGAGCTGTTTTTT. It yields the protein CASLPGAHTGELFF. Drawing the rest from reference TRBV5-1 and TRBJ2-2, the complete variable domain is KAGVTQTPRYLIKTRGQQVTLSCSPISGHRSVSWYQQTPGQGLQFLFEYFSETQRNKGNFPGRFSGRQFSNSRSEMNVSTLELGDSALYLCASLPGAHTGELFFGEGSRLTVL.

This clonotype appeared many times. The V and J genes are TRBV5-1 and TRBJ2-2; 10 nucleotides agree with TRBD1. CDR1 SGHRS and CDR2 YFSETQ come from the germline V gene. V lost 7 bases to trimming and J lost 3 bases; unmatched junction nucleotides: 6. This CDR3 contains 15 residues. Here the CDR3 reads CASAPGTGDTGELFF. The CDR3 DNA reads TGCGCCAGCGCTCCGGGGACAGGGGACACCGGGGAGCTGTTTTTT. Full variable domain (rest looked up from reference TRBV5-1 and TRBJ2-2): KAGVTQTPRYLIKTRGQQVTLSCSPISGHRSVSWYQQTPGQGLQFLFEYFSETQRNKGNFPGRFSGRQFSNSRSEMNVSTLELGDSALYLCASAPGTGDTGELFFGEGSRLTVL.

The rearrangement joins TRBV5-1 to TRBJ2-2; 7 nucleotides align to TRBD2. J was trimmed by 4 bases and V by 0 bases; bases with no gene match: 6. Germline V gene sequence: CDR1 SGHRS, CDR2 YFSETQ. The CDR3 is 16 amino acids. For the CDR3, the DNA is TGCGCCAGCAGCTTGGTGCGGGACTACCTCACCGGGGAGCTGTTTTTT. Protein: CASSLVRDYLTGELFF.

This clonotype occurred a few times. V is TRBV20-1 and J is TRBJ1-1; D not certain. This CDR3 has 16 amino acids. CDR1 is DFQATT, CDR2 SNEGSKA, per germline (reference sequence). V lost 3 bases to trimming and J lost 0 bases, with 17 bases between them. The CDR3 is CSASERHTLLNTEAFF. The CDR3, as DNA: TGCAGTGCTAGCGAGAGACACACGTTGTTGAACACTGAAGCTTTCTTT.

Of note for this clonotype: The junction and the germline gene differ at one end; a read error may be behind it. The J gene is TRBJ2-3, the V gene TRBV7-8; perhaps TRBD2 as D (5 bases). The CDR3 covers 17 residues. Per germline, CDR1 SGHVS and CDR2 FQNEAQ. The CDR3 nucleotides read TGTGCCAGCAGCATAGCAAAGGCGGAGGACTGGACAGATACGCAGTATTTT. Its translation: CASSIAKAEDWTDTQYF. Combining the CDR3 with reference TRBV7-8 and TRBJ2-3 gives the whole variable domain GAGVSQSPRYKVAKRGQDVALRCDPISGHVSLFWYQQALGQGPEFLTYFQNEAQLDKSGLPSDRFFAERPEGSVSTLKIQRTQQEDSAVYLCASSIAKAEDWTDTQYFGPGTRLTVL.

On this clonotype itself: The junction differs from germline at one of its ends, possibly a read error. V gene TRBV12-3 or TRBV12-4 combines with J gene TRBJ2-1, with TRBD2 identical over 12 bases. The length of the CDR3 is 15 residues. In nucleotides, the CDR3 is TGTGCCAGCAGCTTAGGACTAGCGGGGCCCGGGGAGCAGTTCTTC. It is translated as CASSLGLAGPGEQFF.

This clonotype was counted only a few times. Compared with germline, one end of the junction differs, possibly owing to a read error. The J gene is TRBJ2-5, the V gene TRBV6-2 or TRBV6-3; 9 bases are a match to TRBD1. The CDR3 runs to 13 residues. The germline gives CDR1 MNHEY, CDR2 SVGEGT. CDR3 protein: CTSRTGVGETQYF. CDR3 coding DNA: TGTACCAGCAGGACAGGGGTGGGAGAGACCCAGTACTTC.

CDR3 in amino acids: CASSLVLPGFNYGYTF. CDR3 in DNA: TGTGCCAGCAGCTTAGTACTCCCGGGTTTTAACTATGGCTACACCTTC. The chain carries TRBV7-2 and TRBJ1-2, with D unresolved. This CDR3 has 16 amino acids. V dropped 1 base and J dropped 1 base, with 13 bases sitting between them. CDR1 and CDR2 (germline): SGHTA, FQGNSA.

The chain has TRBV7-3 and TRBJ2-1; a weak D match, TRBD1 (6 bases). Germline values: CDR1 SGHTA, CDR2 FQGTGA. CDR3 length equals 14 residues. V dropped 1 base and J dropped 6 bases, with 10 bases sitting between them. This CDR3 is CASSLIGRGNEQFF. The CDR3 bases are TGTGCCAGCAGCTTAATCGGCAGGGGCAATGAGCAGTTCTTC.

The chain carries TRBV6-4 and TRBJ2-1; D ambiguous. The CDR3 totals 13 residues. Germline CDR1 reads MRHNA; CDR2 reads SNTAGT. V dropped 4 bases and J dropped 6 bases, with 10 bases sitting between them. DNA for the CDR3: TGTGCCAGCAGTGCCGGGTCTTCCAATGAGCAGTTCTTC. Translation gives CASSAGSSNEQFF.

This clonotype was observed a few times. V and J are TRBV15 and TRBJ2-5; perhaps TRBD1 as D (6 bases). This CDR3 contains 15 residues. CDR1 is LNHNV, CDR2 YYDKDF, per germline (reference sequence). The germline V and J ends were trimmed by 0 bases and 5 bases, with 13 bases remaining between them. Here the CDR3 reads CATSREGAERETQYF. The CDR3 DNA follows: TGTGCCACCAGCAGAGAGGGGGCAGAAAGGGAGACCCAGTACTTC.

J is TRBJ1-1 and V is TRBV20-1, with D perhaps matching TRBD1 (5 bases). Trimming took off 3 bases at V and 2 bases at J, with 13 bases between the two ends. There are 14 residues in the CDR3. CDR1 and CDR2 (germline): DFQATT, SNEGSKA (reference sequence). The CDR3 protein is CSARRSGINTEAFF. The CDR3 coding sequence is TGCAGTGCTAGGAGGTCAGGGATAAACACTGAAGCTTTCTTT.

The rearrangement joins TRBV10-3 to TRBJ2-3, with a possible D match to TRBD2 (6 bases). Trimming left V 8 bases short and J 2 bases short, with 14 bases between. The germline gives CDR1 ENHRY, CDR2 SYGVKD. This CDR3 spans 14 amino acids. CDR3 DNA sequence: TGTGCCATCGGCCAGGACTACTACACAGATACGCAGTATTTT. Its translation is CAIGQDYYTDTQYF.

There are many counts of this clonotype. The V and J genes are TRBV20-1 and TRBJ2-7; D gene ambiguous. Germline V gene lookup returns CDR1 DFQATT and CDR2 SNEGSKA (reference sequence). This CDR3 contains 13 residues. V lost 0 bases, J lost 1 base, and 7 bases lay in between. The CDR3 DNA is TGCAGTGCTAGAGATCAATATTCCTACGAGCAGTACTTC. The encoded protein is CSARDQYSYEQYF.

V gene TRBV4-3 combines with J gene TRBJ1-4, with TRBD1 matching 12 bases. This CDR3 is built from 17 residues. The germline gives CDR1 LGHNA, CDR2 YSLEER. V trimming: 0 bases; J trimming: 5 bases; junction bases outside the gene matches: 4. CDR3 amino acids: CASSQDWDRGRNEKLFF. CDR3 DNA: TGCGCCAGCAGCCAAGATTGGGACAGGGGGCGGAATGAAAAACTGTTTTTT.

The chain couples TRBV18 to TRBJ2-1; 12 positions agree with TRBD2. The CDR3 consists of 17 residues. The J segment lost 7 bases and the V segment lost 0 bases, leaving 7 bases of the junction unmatched. Germline V gene sequence: CDR1 KGHSH, CDR2 LQKENI. The CDR3 loop is CASSPPTVGLAGNEQFF. The CDR3 DNA reads TGTGCCAGCTCACCACCGACGGTAGGACTAGCGGGGAATGAGCAGTTCTTC.